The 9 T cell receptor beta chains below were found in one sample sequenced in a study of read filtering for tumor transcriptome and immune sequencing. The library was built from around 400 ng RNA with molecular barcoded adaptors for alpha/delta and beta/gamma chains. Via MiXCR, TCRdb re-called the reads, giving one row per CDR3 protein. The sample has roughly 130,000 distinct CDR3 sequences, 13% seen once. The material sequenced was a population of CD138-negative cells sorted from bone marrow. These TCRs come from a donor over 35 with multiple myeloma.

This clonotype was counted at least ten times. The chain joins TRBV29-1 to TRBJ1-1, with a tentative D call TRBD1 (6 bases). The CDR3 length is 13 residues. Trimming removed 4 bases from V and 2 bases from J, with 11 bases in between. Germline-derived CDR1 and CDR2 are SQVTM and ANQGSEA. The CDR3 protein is CSVGGGPNTEAFF. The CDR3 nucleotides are TGCAGCGTTGGCGGGGGGCCTAACACTGAAGCTTTCTTT.

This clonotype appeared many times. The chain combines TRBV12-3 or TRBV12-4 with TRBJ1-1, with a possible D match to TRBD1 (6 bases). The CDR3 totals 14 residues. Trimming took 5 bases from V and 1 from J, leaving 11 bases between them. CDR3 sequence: CASSPQGPNTEAFF. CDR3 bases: TGTGCCAGCAGTCCGCAGGGGCCGAACACTGAAGCTTTCTTT.

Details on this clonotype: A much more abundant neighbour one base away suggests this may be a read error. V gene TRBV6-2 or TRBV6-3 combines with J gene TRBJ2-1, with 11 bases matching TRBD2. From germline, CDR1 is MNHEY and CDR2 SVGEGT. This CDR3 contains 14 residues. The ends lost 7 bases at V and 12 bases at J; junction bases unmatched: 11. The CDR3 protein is CASNRLAGNDGQFF. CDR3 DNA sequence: TGTGCCAGCAATAGACTAGCGGGGAATGATGGGCAGTTCTTC.

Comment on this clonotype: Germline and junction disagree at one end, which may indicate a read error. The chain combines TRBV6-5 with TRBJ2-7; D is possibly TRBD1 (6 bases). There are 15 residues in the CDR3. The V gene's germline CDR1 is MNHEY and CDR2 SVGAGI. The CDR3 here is CASGHRGQHPYEQYF. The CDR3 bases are TGTGCCAGCGGTCACCGAGGACAGCACCCCTACGAGCAATACTTC.

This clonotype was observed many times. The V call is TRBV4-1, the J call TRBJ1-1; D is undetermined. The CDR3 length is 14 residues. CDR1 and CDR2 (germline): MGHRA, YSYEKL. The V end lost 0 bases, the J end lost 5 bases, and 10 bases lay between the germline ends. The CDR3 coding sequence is TGCGCCAGCAGCCAAGACACTCTTGTAACTGAAGCTTTCTTT. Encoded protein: CASSQDTLVTEAFF.

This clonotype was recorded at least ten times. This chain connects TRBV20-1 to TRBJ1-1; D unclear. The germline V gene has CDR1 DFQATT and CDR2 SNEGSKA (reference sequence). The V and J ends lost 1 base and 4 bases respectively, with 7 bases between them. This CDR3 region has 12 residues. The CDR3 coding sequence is TGCAGTGCTAGAGTTAGCAGCACTGAAGCTTTCTTT. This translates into CSARVSSTEAFF.

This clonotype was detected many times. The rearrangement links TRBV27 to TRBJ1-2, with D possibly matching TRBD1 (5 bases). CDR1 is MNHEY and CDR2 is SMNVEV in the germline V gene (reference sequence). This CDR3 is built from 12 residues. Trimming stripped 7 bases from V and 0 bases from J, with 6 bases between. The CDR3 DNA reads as TGTGCCAGCATGGGGGCTAACTATGGCTACACCTTC. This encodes CASMGANYGYTF.

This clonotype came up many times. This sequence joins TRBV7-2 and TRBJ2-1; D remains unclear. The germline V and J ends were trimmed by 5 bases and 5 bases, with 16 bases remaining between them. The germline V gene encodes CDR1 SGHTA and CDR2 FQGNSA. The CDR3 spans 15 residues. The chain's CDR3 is CASSLAKGFDNEQFF. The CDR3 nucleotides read TGTGCCAGCAGCCTGGCTAAGGGTTTTGACAATGAGCAGTTCTTC.

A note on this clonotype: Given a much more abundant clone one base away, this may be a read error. The CDR3 region has the DNA TGTGCCACCAGCAGAGATATGGCCGAGCAAGAGACCCAGTACTTC. Amino acid sequence: CATSRDMAEQETQYF. The rearrangement joins TRBV15 to TRBJ2-5; D unresolved. This CDR3 spans 15 amino acids. Trimming shortened V by 0 bases and J by 2 bases, and 10 bases separated the two germline ends. Germline-derived CDR1 and CDR2 are LNHNV and YYDKDF (reference sequence).